This is a list of T cell receptor beta chains from one sample in a study of brain T cells in children with intractable seizures. TCRdb keeps only in-frame clones here, not all; method: immunoSEQ multiplex PCR. The sample yields about 80,000 clones, around 91% seen once. The sample consisted of peripheral blood, taken at surgery. The receptor source for this set is a girl aged 2 to 10 with Rasmussen encephalitis and intractable seizures. Each CDR3 is given with its conserved first and last residue. Fields, in order: clone size, V gene, J gene, D gene, CDR3 DNA, CDR3 protein. A D gene is named only where the DNA matches it firmly. Only some rows state a clone size, as once, few, many or a class for expanded clones.

-	TRBV27	TRBJ2-1	-	TGTGCCAGCACCCCACCGCGGGGTGAGCAGTTCTTC	CASTPPRGEQFF
-	TRBV11-2	TRBJ1-6	-	TGTGCCAGCCGCTTTCCGGGGGAATCACCCCTCCACTTT	CASRFPGESPLHF
-	TRBV28	TRBJ2-7	-	TGTGCCAGCAGTTTCCCTCTCTACAGGGAAGGGAGCTCCTACGAGCAGTACTTC	CASSFPLYREGSSYEQYF
-	TRBV11-2	TRBJ2-5	TRBD2	TGTGCCAGCGAGACTAGCATACAAGAGACCCAGTACTTC	CASETSIQETQYF
-	TRBV30	TRBJ2-7	TRBD1	TGTGCCTGGAGGACCAAGGGGGCTAGCTACGAGCAGTACTTC	CAWRTKGASYEQYF
-	TRBV7-6	TRBJ2-3	-	TGTGCCAGCAGCTTAAAGGGGGGCCCCACAGATACGCAGTATTTT	CASSLKGGPTDTQYF
-	TRBV4-2	TRBJ2-3	-	TGTGCCAGCAGCCAAGATCGACGGGCAGATACGCAGTATTTT	CASSQDRRADTQYF
once	TRBV6-5	TRBJ1-1	-	TGTGCCAGCAGTTACCGGGTGAACACTGAAGCTTTCTTT	CASSYRVNTEAFF
-	TRBV3-1/TRBV3-2	TRBJ1-2	-	TGTGCCAGCAGCGGGGGACACTTGGCTTATGGCTACACCTTC	CASSGGHLAYGYTF
-	TRBV18	TRBJ1-5	-	TGTGCCAGCTCACCACTGGGCAGTGGGGCGTATAGCAATCAGCCCCAGCATTTT	CASSPLGSGAYSNQPQHF
-	TRBV19	TRBJ1-4	-	TGTGCCAGTAGTACGGGGGCAAGGGAAAAACTGTTTTTT	CASSTGAREKLFF
-	TRBV20-1	TRBJ2-1	-	TGCAGTGCCACCAAGAGGGATTGGCAGTTCTTC	CSATKRDWQFF
few	TRBV12-3/TRBV12-4	TRBJ1-1	-	TGTGCCAGCAGTTTAGTCCGGGATGATGAAGCTTTCTTT	CASSLVRDDEAFF
-	TRBV2	TRBJ1-6	-	TGTGCCAGCAGTGAAATCAGGGCTTCACCCCTCCACTTT	CASSEIRASPLHF
-	TRBV30	TRBJ1-6	-	TGTGCCTGGACCCCCGGAGGGAGCTCCTATAATTCACCCCTCCACTTT	CAWTPGGSSYNSPLHF
-	TRBV7-9	TRBJ2-7	-	TGTGCCAGCAGCCGCGGCCCCCTGGAGTCCTACGAGCAGTACTTC	CASSRGPLESYEQYF
-	TRBV7-9	TRBJ1-4	-	TGTGCCAGCAGCTCAGGGCGTCGGGATGAAAAACTGTTTTTT	CASSSGRRDEKLFF
-	TRBV9	TRBJ1-2	-	TGTGCCAGCAGCGCGGGACTCGGACTAAACTATGGCTACACCTTC	CASSAGLGLNYGYTF
-	TRBV19	TRBJ2-7	-	TGTGCCAGTAGTCCAGGGGGAGGCTACGAGCAGTACTTC	CASSPGGGYEQYF
-	TRBV7-9	TRBJ2-2	-	TGTGCCAGCAGCTTCGGGCCCGGGGAGCTGTTTTTT	CASSFGPGELFF
-	TRBV29-1	TRBJ2-7	TRBD1	TGCAGCGTCGGGACAGGCCAAGGATACGAGCAGTACTTC	CSVGTGQGYEQYF
-	TRBV4-2	TRBJ2-1	-	TGTGCCAGCAGCCGGGAGTACAATGAGCAGTTCTTC	CASSREYNEQFF
-	TRBV3-1/TRBV3-2	TRBJ1-1	-	TGTGCCAGCAGCCAGAAGGGGAACACTGAAGCTTTCTTT	CASSQKGNTEAFF
-	TRBV28	TRBJ2-7	-	TGTGCCAGCAGTTTATATCAGGGGGGCATAAACGAGCAGTACTTC	CASSLYQGGINEQYF
-	TRBV24-1	TRBJ1-1	-	TGTGCCACCCGTCGGGCTCGGGGCACTGAAGCTTTCTTT	CATRRARGTEAFF
-	TRBV15	TRBJ2-3	-	TGTGCCACCAGCAGATATCATGAACGGCCGGGGCAGTATTTT	CATSRYHERPGQYF
once	TRBV7-9	TRBJ2-1	-	TGTGCCAGCAGCTTTAAAGGGTATCACAATGAGCAGTTCTTC	CASSFKGYHNEQFF
-	TRBV5-1	TRBJ2-7	TRBD2	TGCGCCAGCAGCTTGGCGGTAGCGGGAACCTACGAGCAGTACTTC	CASSLAVAGTYEQYF
-	TRBV6-5	TRBJ2-4	-	TGTGCCAGCAGTTCCGGGATACTAGCCAAAAACATTCAGTACTTC	CASSSGILAKNIQYF
-	TRBV30	TRBJ2-7	-	TGTGCCTGGAGTTCGATTAACAGGTACTCCTACGAGCAGTACTTC	CAWSSINRYSYEQYF
-	TRBV24-1	TRBJ2-2	TRBD2	TGTGCCACCAGTGATAAATCTAGCGGGAGGGCCAGGGGCCCCCTGGGCACCGGGGAGCTGTTTTTT	CATSDKSSGRARGPLGTGELFF
-	TRBV19	TRBJ1-2	TRBD1	TGTGCCAGTAGTTCGACAGGGTCCATGGTCTATGGCTACACCTTC	CASSSTGSMVYGYTF
-	TRBV28	TRBJ1-1	-	TGTGCCAGCAGTCTTCAGGGTCCTGAAGAAGCTTTCTTT	CASSLQGPEEAFF
-	TRBV5-1	TRBJ2-3	TRBD2	TGCGCCAGCAGCCCCTTGATTAGCGGGAGGGGAGATACGCAGTATTTT	CASSPLISGRGDTQYF
-	TRBV28	TRBJ2-7	-	TGTGCCAGCAGTTTATCAGGGCTGGCCTACGAGCAGTACTTC	CASSLSGLAYEQYF
-	TRBV19	TRBJ1-5	-	TGTGCCAGTAGTCCCCAGGGCCATAGCAATCAGCCCCAGCATTTT	CASSPQGHSNQPQHF
-	TRBV5-4	TRBJ1-2	TRBD1	TGTGCCAGCAGCGCCCGATACCCAGGGGGGGAGAATGGCTACACCTTC	CASSARYPGGENGYTF
-	TRBV5-6	TRBJ1-1	-	TGTGCCAGCAAGGGTACAGGCGACATTAATGAAGCTTTCTTT	CASKGTGDINEAFF
-	TRBV30	TRBJ1-1	TRBD1	TGTGCTTACACCCGGGACAGGGGCTTCGTGAACACTGAAGCTTTCTTT	CAYTRDRGFVNTEAFF
-	TRBV24-1	TRBJ2-7	TRBD1	TGTGCCACCCACTCGGGACAGCAGAACTCCTACGAGCAGTACTTC	CATHSGQQNSYEQYF
-	TRBV24-1	TRBJ1-5	-	TGTGCCACCAGTGATTCAGGACAGTTTGGGGAGCCCCAGCATTTT	CATSDSGQFGEPQHF
-	TRBV19	TRBJ2-5	-	TGTGCCAGTTCTGTTGTCTGGGGATATCAAGAGACCCAGTACTTC	CASSVVWGYQETQYF
-	TRBV5-4	TRBJ2-5	TRBD1	TGTGCCAGCACCGACAGGGTCCGAGAGACCCAGTACTTC	CASTDRVRETQYF
-	TRBV30	TRBJ2-1	TRBD2	TGTGCCTGGAGTGTGAGGCCTAGCGGGTTGAGGTACAATGAGCAGTTCTTC	CAWSVRPSGLRYNEQFF
-	TRBV10-1	TRBJ2-1	TRBD2	TGCGCCAGCAGTGAGTCCCCGCCTCGCGGGAGAGTAAATGAGCAGTTCTTC	CASSESPPRGRVNEQFF
-	TRBV19	TRBJ2-7	-	TGTGCCAGTAGTATTGGAGTGGCCGAGCAGTACTTC	CASSIGVAEQYF